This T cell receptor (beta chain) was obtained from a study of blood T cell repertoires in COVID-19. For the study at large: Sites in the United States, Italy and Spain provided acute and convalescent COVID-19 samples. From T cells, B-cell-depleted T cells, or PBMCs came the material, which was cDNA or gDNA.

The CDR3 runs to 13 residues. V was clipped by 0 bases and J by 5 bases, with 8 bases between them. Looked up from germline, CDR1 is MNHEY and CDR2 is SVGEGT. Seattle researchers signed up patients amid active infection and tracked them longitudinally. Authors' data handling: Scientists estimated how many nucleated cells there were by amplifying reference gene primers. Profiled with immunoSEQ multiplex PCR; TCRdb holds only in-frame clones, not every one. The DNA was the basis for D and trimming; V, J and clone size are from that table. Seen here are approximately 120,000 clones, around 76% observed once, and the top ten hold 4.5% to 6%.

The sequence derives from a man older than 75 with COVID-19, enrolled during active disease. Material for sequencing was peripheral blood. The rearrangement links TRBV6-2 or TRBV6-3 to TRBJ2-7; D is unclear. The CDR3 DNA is TGTGCCAGCAGTTACTCACTGAGTAACGAGCAGTACTTC. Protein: CASSYSLSNEQYF.